These T cell receptor beta chains were read from a single sample in a study of tumor and adjacent non-tumor tissue in lung cancer. In TCRdb, the multiplex PCR reads were re-called with MiXCR into one record per CDR3 protein. The sample has about 78,000 distinct CDR3 sequences; over 75% are singletons. The sequencing sample was made of lung tumor tissue. The receptors come from a woman between 50 and 59 years old with non-small cell lung cancer. CDR3s include the opening cysteine and the closing phenylalanine or tryptophan. A D gene is named only where the DNA matches it firmly. Clone size is not always given. Where it is, it says once, few, many or a class for expanded clones.

CDR3 DNA: TGTGCCAGCTGTTATTCGCCTTGGAACGAGCAATACTTC
CDR3 protein: CASCYSPWNEQYF
J gene: TRBJ2-7
V gene: TRBV6-6
D gene: -
clone size: -

CDR3 DNA: TGTGCCAGCACCAATCCGGGGACCGGGGAGCTGATTTTC
CDR3 protein: CASTNPGTGELIF
J gene: TRBJ2-2
V gene: TRBV6-1
D gene: -
clone size: -

CDR3 DNA: TGTGCTAGCAGAGGCGCAACTAATGAAAACGTGTTTTTT
CDR3 protein: CASRGATNENVFF
J gene: TRBJ1-4
V gene: TRBV12-3/TRBV12-4
D gene: -
clone size: -

CDR3 DNA: TGTGCCATCAGTGATTTAGTTTCGTGGGGCAATGAGCAGTTCTTC
CDR3 protein: CAISDLVSWGNEQFF
J gene: TRBJ2-1
V gene: TRBV10-3
D gene: -
clone size: -

CDR3 DNA: TGTGCCATCAGAGAGTTGTCGCTCTCCACAGATACGCAGTATTTT
CDR3 protein: CAIRELSLSTDTQYF
J gene: TRBJ2-3
V gene: TRBV10-3
D gene: -
clone size: -

CDR3 DNA: TGTGCCATCAGTGTGGGTGTAGAGAGCCAGTACTTC
CDR3 protein: CAISVGVESQYF
J gene: TRBJ2-5
V gene: TRBV10-3
D gene: -
clone size: -

CDR3 DNA: TGCAATACTAGACATCTAGCGGGGAGCACAGATACGCAGTATTTT
CDR3 protein: CNTRHLAGSTDTQYF
J gene: TRBJ2-3
V gene: TRBV20-1
D gene: TRBD2
clone size: -

CDR3 DNA: TGTGTCAGCAGCTTAGAACAATTAGACGGGGAACTGTTTTTT
CDR3 protein: CVSSLEQLDGELFF
J gene: TRBJ2-2
V gene: TRBV11-2
D gene: -
clone size: -

CDR3 DNA: TGTGCCAGCAGTTTACGACAGGAAAGGTACAATGAGCAGTTCTTC
CDR3 protein: CASSLRQERYNEQFF
J gene: TRBJ2-1
V gene: TRBV28
D gene: -
clone size: -

CDR3 DNA: TGCAGTGCGGACCGGGACAGGGCCAACGAGCAGTATTTC
CDR3 protein: CSADRDRANEQYF
J gene: TRBJ2-7
V gene: TRBV20-1
D gene: TRBD1
clone size: -

CDR3 DNA: TGCAATGCTCGATGGATTGGGGTCGTGTCTCGGGCGGAGCAGGGATCACCCCCCCACTTT
CDR3 protein: CNARWIGVVSRAEQGSPPHF
J gene: TRBJ1-6
V gene: TRBV20-1
D gene: -
clone size: -

CDR3 DNA: TGTGCTCCAAAGCGGGACCTCACAGATACGCAGTATTTT
CDR3 protein: CAPKRDLTDTQYF
J gene: TRBJ2-3
V gene: TRBV30
D gene: TRBD2
clone size: -

CDR3 DNA: TGTGCCAGCAGTGACATCAATGAGCAGTTCTTC
CDR3 protein: CASSDINEQFF
J gene: TRBJ2-1
V gene: TRBV6-1
D gene: -
clone size: many

CDR3 DNA: TGTGCCAGCACTTCACCCTCCGGGTCTAGTACGAATGAGCAGTTCTTC
CDR3 protein: CASTSPSGSSTNEQFF
J gene: TRBJ2-1
V gene: TRBV6-6
D gene: -
clone size: -

CDR3 DNA: TGCAGTGCTAGAGCAGGGACTAGTTCCGAGACCCAGAACTTC
CDR3 protein: CSARAGTSSETQNF
J gene: TRBJ2-5
V gene: TRBV20-1
D gene: TRBD2
clone size: -

CDR3 DNA: TGTGCCAGCAGCTTAGGCGAGGGATTCTCCTACGAGCAGTACTTC
CDR3 protein: CASSLGEGFSYEQYF
J gene: TRBJ2-7
V gene: TRBV7-2
D gene: -
clone size: -

CDR3 DNA: TGTACCAGCAGTAACTCGGCGGGAGTTACCTACGAGCAGTACTTC
CDR3 protein: CTSSNSAGVTYEQYF
J gene: TRBJ2-7
V gene: TRBV6-5
D gene: TRBD2
clone size: -

CDR3 DNA: TGTGCCAGCAGTGAAGCACGTCAGGCCCCAGGGCCCCAGTATTTT
CDR3 protein: CASSEARQAPGPQYF
J gene: TRBJ2-3
V gene: TRBV6-1
D gene: -
clone size: -

CDR3 DNA: TGTGCCAGCAGCTCAATACAGGGGACTTCCTACAATGAGCTGTTCTTC
CDR3 protein: CASSSIQGTSYNELFF
J gene: TRBJ2-1
V gene: TRBV5-6
D gene: -
clone size: -

CDR3 DNA: TGCGCCAGCAGACCCGGAGCGGGAGATCGGGGTGAGCAGTTCTTC
CDR3 protein: CASRPGAGDRGEQFF
J gene: TRBJ2-1
V gene: TRBV27
D gene: TRBD2
clone size: -

CDR3 DNA: TGTGCCAGCAGGCCTACAGGGAATCAGCCCCATCATTTT
CDR3 protein: CASRPTGNQPHHF
J gene: TRBJ1-5
V gene: TRBV6-1
D gene: -
clone size: -

CDR3 DNA: -
CDR3 protein: CTSSTAVGHGTEAFF
J gene: TRBJ1-1
V gene: TRBV7-9
D gene: -
clone size: -

CDR3 DNA: TGCGCCAGCAGCCATGCTTTCCTACCCTTCTCCTACGAGCAGTACTTC
CDR3 protein: CASSHAFLPFSYEQYF
J gene: TRBJ2-7
V gene: TRBV4-1
D gene: -
clone size: -

CDR3 DNA: TGCAGCGCTGAAGTAGGACAGGCCCCCGGTGGCTACACCTTT
CDR3 protein: CSAEVGQAPGGYTF
J gene: TRBJ1-2
V gene: TRBV29-1
D gene: TRBD1
clone size: -

CDR3 DNA: TGTGCCAGTAGCCTATTTCTCCGACCGAACACCGGGAAGCTGTTTTTT
CDR3 protein: CASSLFLRPNTGKLFF
J gene: TRBJ2-2
V gene: TRBV11-2
D gene: -
clone size: -

CDR3 DNA: TGCGCCAGCACAAAGGTCGTATTCCCGGCCTACAATGAGCGGTTCTTC
CDR3 protein: CASTKVVFPAYNERFF
J gene: TRBJ2-1
V gene: TRBV4-1
D gene: -
clone size: -

CDR3 DNA: TGTGCCAGCAGCTTGGGACAAGCGGGAGTTACACGGTATTTT
CDR3 protein: CASSLGQAGVTRYF
J gene: TRBJ2-3
V gene: TRBV5-4
D gene: TRBD2
clone size: -

CDR3 DNA: TGCAGTGTTAGAGACACGGGAGGGATACTAGCCAAAAACATTCAGTACTTC
CDR3 protein: CSVRDTGGILAKNIQYF
J gene: TRBJ2-4
V gene: TRBV20-1
D gene: TRBD2
clone size: -

CDR3 DNA: TGCTGTGCTATGGGGGACAGAGACTACGAGCAGTACTTC
CDR3 protein: CCAMGDRDYEQYF
J gene: TRBJ2-7
V gene: TRBV20-1
D gene: TRBD1
clone size: -

CDR3 DNA: TGTGCCAGCATTATGTATAGGGGAAGGACTGAAGCTTTCTTT
CDR3 protein: CASIMYRGRTEAFF
J gene: TRBJ1-1
V gene: TRBV6-1
D gene: -
clone size: -

CDR3 DNA: TGTGCCAGCGTAGGAGGGAACATTGAAGCTTTCTTT
CDR3 protein: CASVGGNIEAFF
J gene: TRBJ1-1
V gene: TRBV6-2/TRBV6-3
D gene: -
clone size: once

CDR3 DNA: TGTAGCCCTACTACATACCGCTTGAGCAATGAGCAGTTCTTC
CDR3 protein: CSPTTYRLSNEQFF
J gene: TRBJ2-1
V gene: TRBV29-1
D gene: -
clone size: -

CDR3 DNA: TGTGCCATCAGCTTGGACCCGGGAGTAGTGGGAGCAGATACGCAGTATTTT
CDR3 protein: CAISLDPGVVGADTQYF
J gene: TRBJ2-3
V gene: TRBV11-2
D gene: -
clone size: -

CDR3 DNA: TGTGTCAGCAGTTTTTGGACAGGTCTGGTGGAGCAGTACTTC
CDR3 protein: CVSSFWTGLVEQYF
J gene: TRBJ2-7
V gene: TRBV12-3/TRBV12-4
D gene: TRBD1
clone size: -

CDR3 DNA: TGTGCCAGCAGATACTCTGGACCGGCGAACACCGGGGAGCTGTTTTTT
CDR3 protein: CASRYSGPANTGELFF
J gene: TRBJ2-2
V gene: TRBV6-6
D gene: -
clone size: -

CDR3 DNA: TGTGCCACTAGTGATTTGCAGGGGTCTCACCTCGGGGAGCTGTTTTTT
CDR3 protein: CATSDLQGSHLGELFF
J gene: TRBJ2-2
V gene: TRBV24-1
D gene: -
clone size: -

CDR3 DNA: TGCAGCGGTGACTCGTTGGACTATGGCCACATCTTC
CDR3 protein: CSGDSLDYGHIF
J gene: TRBJ1-2
V gene: TRBV29-1
D gene: -
clone size: -

CDR3 DNA: TGCAGTATTAGTCCTAGCGGGATTTCCGGGGAGCTGTTTTTT
CDR3 protein: CSISPSGISGELFF
J gene: TRBJ2-2
V gene: TRBV20-1
D gene: TRBD2
clone size: once

CDR3 DNA: TGCAGCGTTGTTCTCCTGGCGGGAGGGGCCGGAGAGCTGTGTTTT
CDR3 protein: CSVVLLAGGAGELCF
J gene: TRBJ2-2
V gene: TRBV29-1
D gene: TRBD2
clone size: -

CDR3 DNA: TGTGTCAGCAGTGAAATGAGCCTAACTAGCAATCAGCCCCAGCATTTT
CDR3 protein: CVSSEMSLTSNQPQHF
J gene: TRBJ1-5
V gene: TRBV6-1
D gene: -
clone size: -

CDR3 DNA: TGTGCCAGCAGTTCCGGAGAGGAGGCTCGTGGCTACACCTTC
CDR3 protein: CASSSGEEARGYTF
J gene: TRBJ1-2
V gene: TRBV28
D gene: -
clone size: -

CDR3 DNA: TGTACCATCAGTGAGGGCCTGACTAATGGAAAACTGTTTTTT
CDR3 protein: CTISEGLTNGKLFF
J gene: TRBJ1-4
V gene: TRBV10-3
D gene: -
clone size: -

CDR3 DNA: TGCGCCAGCAGCCAAGTTCGAGCGGGAGGGTTGGAGCAGTTCTTC
CDR3 protein: CASSQVRAGGLEQFF
J gene: TRBJ2-1
V gene: TRBV4-1
D gene: TRBD2
clone size: few